These T cell receptor beta chains were read from a single sample in a study of T cells after posttransplantation cyclophosphamide. The assay was immunoSEQ multiplex PCR, and TCRdb's table has in-frame clones only and misses some. This table has some 6,900 clones, roughly 94% appearing once. The sequencing used PBMCs, collected approximately 1,500 days after allogeneic stem cell transplant with posttransplant cyclophosphamide. Receptors originate from a female patient in her forties or fifties who received an allogeneic stem cell transplant from a related donor, was CMV-positive, and had no GVHD. Part of the T cell pool may stem from the graft donor. The CDR3 runs from the conserved cysteine through the conserved F or W. The D gene is left open where the match is weak. A row's size may be missing; if present it is once, few, many or a size class.

TRBV4-2	TRBJ2-7	.	.	TGTGCCAGCAGCCAAGCGCAGAACCACTACGAGCAGTACTTC	CASSQAQNHYEQYF
TRBV4-2	TRBJ1-1	.	.	TGTGCCAGCAGCCATAGCACTGAAGCTTTCTTT	CASSHSTEAFF
TRBV2	TRBJ2-3	.	.	TGTGCCGGCAGTGAATTAGACACAGATACGCAGTATTTT	CAGSELDTDTQYF
TRBV28	TRBJ1-1	TRBD1	.	TGTGCCAGCAGTGTTGGACAGGCCACTGAAGCTTTCTTT	CASSVGQATEAFF
TRBV4-2	TRBJ2-1	.	.	TGTGCCAGCAGCCAAGATCAGCGGCGCTACAATGAGCAGTTCTTC	CASSQDQRRYNEQFF
TRBV15	TRBJ2-7	TRBD2	.	TGTGCCACCAGCAGAGGAGCGGGTTTAGCGGGAGGGGACGAGCAGTACTTC	CATSRGAGLAGGDEQYF
TRBV6-5	TRBJ2-7	.	.	TGTGCCAGCAGTAGCGCCCTACTAAGCTCCTACGAGCAGTACTTC	CASSSALLSSYEQYF
TRBV5-1	TRBJ2-3	.	.	TGCGCCAGCAGCCCCATGCCCAGGGACACAGATACGCAGTATTTT	CASSPMPRDTDTQYF
TRBV19	TRBJ2-5	TRBD1	.	TGTGCCAGTAGTAAACTACAGGGGGGCCGACTACGTGAGACCCAGTACTTC	CASSKLQGGRLRETQYF
TRBV29-1	TRBJ2-1	TRBD2	once	TGCAGCGTTCTCGCGGGAGGAATCAATGAGCAGTTCTTC	CSVLAGGINEQFF
TRBV5-1	TRBJ1-4	TRBD1	.	TGCGCCAGCAGCTTGGAGGGGGCGGTTGAAAAACTGTTTTTT	CASSLEGAVEKLFF
TRBV14	TRBJ2-1	TRBD2	.	TGTGCCAGCAGCCAGTTAACTAGCGGGGTACTTAATGAGCAGTTCTTC	CASSQLTSGVLNEQFF
TRBV5-1	TRBJ2-7	.	.	TGCGCCAGCAGCTTGGAGCGCTACGAGCAGTACTTC	CASSLERYEQYF
TRBV10-3	TRBJ2-3	.	.	TGTGCCATCAGCCAGACCCTAGACGGCACAGATACGCAGTATTTT	CAISQTLDGTDTQYF
TRBV7-2	TRBJ1-5	.	.	TGTGCCAGCGGGGGGTTAGGGCAGCCCCAGCATTTT	CASGGLGQPQHF
TRBV2	TRBJ2-1	.	.	TGTGCCAGCAGTGAGCGGGGACTTAATACCTACAATAAGCAGTTCTTC	CASSERGLNTYNKQFF
TRBV7-6	TRBJ2-3	TRBD1	.	TGTGCCAGCAGCCTGACAGGGGCGGCAGATACGCAGTATTTT	CASSLTGAADTQYF
TRBV27	TRBJ2-1	TRBD2	.	TGTGCCAGCAGGGGACTAGCGCTCAGCTCCTACAATGAGCAGTTCTTC	CASRGLALSSYNEQFF
TRBV10-1	TRBJ1-5	TRBD1	.	TGCGCCAGCAGTGAGCGGGGGGGGACAGGGGCTCCATATAGCAATCAGCCCCAGCATTTT	CASSERGGTGAPYSNQPQHF
TRBV19	TRBJ2-5	TRBD1	.	TGTGCCAGTAGTTTCGGACAGGTCCATAGAGGGCAAGAGACCCAGTACTTC	CASSFGQVHRGQETQYF
TRBV11-3	TRBJ2-2	TRBD2	.	TGTGCCAGCAGCTCCCCGGCCAGGACTAGCGGGATCTTCTACACCGGGGAGCTGTTTTTT	CASSSPARTSGIFYTGELFF
TRBV18	TRBJ1-2	.	.	TGTGCCAGCTCACCTTCCCGACAGATCACCTACACCTTC	CASSPSRQITYTF
TRBV28	TRBJ1-5	.	.	TGTGCCAGCAGTTCCATACAGGGCGAGCCCCAGCATTTT	CASSSIQGEPQHF
TRBV29-1	TRBJ1-1	TRBD1	.	TGCAGCGTTGGGACAGGGAACCGTGAAGCTTTCTTT	CSVGTGNREAFF
TRBV10-2	TRBJ1-5	TRBD1	.	TGCGCCAGCAGTACAGGGGATAGCAATCAGCCCCAGCATTTT	CASSTGDSNQPQHF
TRBV19	TRBJ2-1	TRBD2	once	TGTGCCAGTAGGGGACTAGCGGGCTTTGGGTATGAGCAGTTCTTC	CASRGLAGFGYEQFF
TRBV14	TRBJ2-7	.	.	TGTGCCAGCAGAAGCCGGGGTTCCTACGAGCAGTACTTC	CASRSRGSYEQYF
TRBV5-1	TRBJ2-7	TRBD2	.	TGCGCCAGCAGCTTCACTAGCGGGAGGCTTAACGAGCAGTACTTC	CASSFTSGRLNEQYF
TRBV11-2	TRBJ2-7	TRBD2	.	TGTGCCAGCAGCTCGGGACTAGCGGGATCCGAGCAGTACTTC	CASSSGLAGSEQYF
TRBV5-8	TRBJ1-1	.	.	TGTGCCAGCAGCTTACGGGGGTTGGGCACTGAAGCTTTCTTT	CASSLRGLGTEAFF
TRBV14	TRBJ2-4	TRBD2	.	TGTGCCAGCAGCCTCCTAGGAGCGGGATGGAGCATTCAGTACTTC	CASSLLGAGWSIQYF
TRBV4-3	TRBJ2-7	.	.	TGCGCCAGCAGCCAAGGCGGTCTAAGACCACCCTACGAGCAGTACTTC	CASSQGGLRPPYEQYF
TRBV5-4	TRBJ2-7	.	.	TGTGCCAGCAGCTCGTTTAGCTCCTACGAGCAGTACTTC	CASSSFSSYEQYF